These T cell receptor beta chains were read from a single sample in a study of cytomegalovirus exposure and HLA in healthy donors. TCRdb keeps only in-frame clones here, not all; method: immunoSEQ multiplex PCR. This sample has approximately 100,000 clones, with around 83% found just once. The sequencing input was PBMCs. These receptors all come from a woman under 30 in good health and CMV-seronegative. Both conserved end residues are trimmed from each CDR3. Fields, in order: V gene, J gene, clone size, D gene, CDR3 protein. The D gene is left open where the match is weak. Part of the rows lack a size; the others show once, few, many or a class for expanded clones.

>TRBV13|TRBJ1-6|NA|NA
ASSRRGVDSPLH
>TRBV19|TRBJ2-1|NA|TRBD2
ASNLAGAYNEQF
>TRBV19|TRBJ1-1|NA|TRBD1
ASSMTGAYTEAF
>TRBV9|TRBJ2-3|NA|NA
ASSETSRVTDTQY
>TRBV5-5|TRBJ1-6|once|NA
ASSPSRGSYNSPLH
>TRBV6-5|TRBJ2-1|NA|TRBD2
ASRRTSGSHNEQF
>TRBV2|TRBJ2-3|NA|NA
ASSEVRGNTDTQY
>TRBV5-4|TRBJ2-7|NA|TRBD1
ASSLGPSDRGYEQY
>TRBV15|TRBJ2-1|NA|TRBD2
ATSRGGLAGGLYNEQF
>TRBV29-1|TRBJ1-2|NA|TRBD1
SVVWDRADVNYGYT
>TRBV7-3|TRBJ2-1|NA|TRBD2
ASSPRGTSSYNEQF
>TRBV11-1|TRBJ2-1|NA|NA
ASSQGGGSSDEQF
>TRBV19|TRBJ2-6|NA|TRBD1
ASGQGATGANVLT
>TRBV19|TRBJ2-3|NA|TRBD2
ASSIRGGTDTQY
>TRBV4-2|TRBJ2-3|NA|TRBD2
ASSLTGTSGIGSTDTQY
>TRBV30|TRBJ2-3|NA|NA
AWAEGFDTDTQY